This entry features one T cell receptor (beta chain) sequence. This sample stems from a study of blood T cell repertoires in COVID-19. Deletions cut 0 bases from V and 6 bases from J, with 10 bases between. Germline-derived CDR1 and CDR2 are SGHNT and YYREEE (reference sequence). The CDR3 is 13 residues long. Here immunoSEQ multiplex PCR was the method, and the copy in TCRdb shows in-frame clones only, minus some. The sample has fewer than 200,000 clones; approximately 74% are singletons. The chain is built from TRBV5-4 and TRBJ2-7, with TRBD1 as a possible D gene (6 bases). The sequence came from an elderly woman with acute or convalescent COVID-19. The sequenced material came from peripheral blood. CDR3 sequence reads: CASSLDRAREQYF. In DNA form, the CDR3 reads TGTGCCAGCAGCTTGGACAGGGCGCGCGAGCAGTACTTC. Supplemented by reference TRBV5-4 and TRBJ2-7, the full variable domain reads ETGVTQSPTHLIKTRGQQVTLRCSSQSGHNTVSWYQQALGQGPQFIFQYYREEENGRGNFPPRFSGLQFPNYSSELNVNALELDDSALYLCASSLDRAREQYFGPGTRLTVT.